Each of the 4 T cell receptor beta chains below was sequenced from the same sample in a study of beta chain features in type 1 diabetes. Expressed TCRB transcripts were sequenced after all isolated RNA was converted to cDNA. Measured with immunoSEQ multiplex PCR; TCRdb has only the in-frame clones, and not every one. The sample lists about 150,000 clones; 11% were seen once. Sequencing input: central memory CD4+ T cells from blood. The origin of the receptors is a man younger than 35 in good health.

This chain links TRBV4-3 with TRBJ2-3; a possible D gene is TRBD1 (6 bases). The V gene lost 1 base and the J gene lost 3 bases, with 14 bases spanning the gap. CDR1 LGHNA and CDR2 YSLEER come from the germline V gene. The CDR3 is made up of 16 amino acids. CDR3 sequence: CASSQAPRGLTDTQYF. CDR3 DNA sequence: TGCGCCAGCAGCCAAGCTCCCAGGGGTTTGACAGATACGCAGTATTTT.

The chain couples TRBV4-2 to TRBJ2-1; TRBD2 agrees at 8 bases. The CDR3 has 14 amino acids. The trim removed 4 bases at V and 5 bases at J, leaving 4 bases unmatched. The germline gives CDR1 LGHNA, CDR2 YNFKEQ. CDR3 amino acids: CASSPGLDNNEQFF. CDR3 nucleotide sequence: TGTGCCAGCAGCCCGGGACTAGACAACAATGAGCAGTTCTTC.

This clone was seen more than once but under ten times. The chain joins TRBV18 to TRBJ2-7; 8 positions agree with TRBD1. This CDR3 has 14 amino acids. Looked up from germline, CDR1 is KGHSH and CDR2 is LQKENI. Germline trimming cut 4 bases from V and 3 bases from J; bases unmatched to any gene: 5. The CDR3, as DNA: TGTGCCAGCTCACAAACAGGGGGGTTCTACGAGCAGTACTTC. It translates to CASSQTGGFYEQYF.

This clone has a handful of counts. J is TRBJ1-4 and V is TRBV7-9, with D perhaps TRBD1 (6 bases). The CDR3 is made up of 15 amino acids. Germline-derived CDR1 and CDR2 are SEHNR and FQNEAQ (reference sequence). V lost 4 bases, J lost 4 bases, and 13 bases lay in between. Here the CDR3 reads CASSWGDNHNEKLFF. CDR3 in DNA: TGTGCCAGCAGCTGGGGGGACAATCATAATGAAAAACTGTTTTTT.